This T cell receptor (beta chain) was sequenced in a study of beta chain features in type 1 diabetes. Points from the study as a whole: Researchers cautioned that cDNA sequencing could over-represent cells with high TCR expression.

Expressed TCRB transcripts were sequenced after all isolated RNA was converted to cDNA. Average reads for naive, central memory and regulatory T cell samples were roughly 3.4 million. TCRdb's copy holds only in-frame clones and misses some; the assay was immunoSEQ multiplex PCR. The sample includes more than 120,000 clones, about 10% of them seen just once. Trimming took 5 bases from V and 3 from J; bases not matched to a gene: 4. The germline gives CDR1 KGHSH, CDR2 LQKENI. The CDR3 consists of 14 residues. Sorted populations were all over 95% pure. This clone was detected a few times. The antigen is undetermined.

The chain carries TRBV18 and TRBJ1-2; 9 nucleotides match TRBD1. The sequence was obtained from a man aged 18 to 29 in good health. The sequenced material came from naive CD4+ T cells from blood. CDR3 protein: CASSDGQGYYGYTF. Written as DNA, the CDR3 is TGTGCCAGCTCAGATGGACAGGGGTACTATGGCTACACCTTC.